The 23 T cell receptor beta chains below come from one sample, sequenced in a study of blood T cell repertoires in COVID-19 (dated by TCRdb to the early 2020s). Receptor libraries were prepared by the immunoSEQ multiplex PCR assay. TCRdb stores this immuneACCESS table with in-frame sequences only. Part of the clones is absent; in the studies checked, under half of the shortfall reflects unresolved V genes, and no reason is known for the rest. This sample holds hundreds of thousands of clones; just over 85% were observed only once. The ten largest clones capture more than 1.5% of the sample. Material for sequencing was PBMCs or T cells enriched from blood (not recorded which). The receptors stem from a man aged 40-49 years who had recovered from COVID-19.

The rearrangement links TRBV5-1 to TRBJ2-7; tentative D call: TRBD1 (6 bases). Germline loops: CDR1 SGHRS, CDR2 YFSETQ. This CDR3 is built from 12 residues. Trimming took 4 bases from V and 4 from J, leaving 9 bases between them. CDR3 in DNA: TGCGCCAGCAGCCCTACAGGGTACGAGCAGTACTTC. It encodes CASSPTGYEQYF. Full variable domain (remainder filled in from reference TRBV5-1 and TRBJ2-7): KAGVTQTPRYLIKTRGQQVTLSCSPISGHRSVSWYQQTPGQGLQFLFEYFSETQRNKGNFPGRFSGRQFSNSRSEMNVSTLELGDSALYLCASSPTGYEQYFGPGTRLTVT.

This clone was recorded a few times. The rearrangement uses TRBV7-2 and TRBJ1-1; D ambiguous. V was pared by 0 bases and J by 4 bases, with 12 bases between. The CDR3 runs 15 residues. CDR1 and CDR2 (germline): SGHTA, FQGNSA. In DNA form, the CDR3 reads TGTGCCAGCAGCTTAGCGTCGTCGCAACTCACTGAAGCTTTCTTT. Translated, it gives CASSLASSQLTEAFF.

This chain joins TRBV10-3 and TRBJ2-1; D possibly corresponds to TRBD1 (6 bases). CDR3 length equals 14 residues. CDR1 is ENHRY and CDR2 is SYGVKD in the germline V gene. Trimming took 5 bases from V and 5 from J, leaving 13 bases between them. The CDR3 sequence is CAISTSGQNNEQFF. The CDR3 nucleotides are TGTGCCATCAGTACCTCCGGACAGAACAATGAGCAGTTCTTC.

The V and J genes are TRBV11-2 and TRBJ2-7, with 10 bases that match TRBD1. The CDR3 is 15 residues long. Germline CDR1 and CDR2: SGHAT and FQNNGV. Trimming removed 5 bases from V and 3 bases from J; junction bases left unmatched: 7. CDR3 bases: TGTGCCAGCAGCACTCCGGGACAGGGGATCTACGAGCAGTACTTC. Protein: CASSTPGQGIYEQYF.

V usage is TRBV30 and J usage is TRBJ2-3; 10 bases are shared with TRBD2. This CDR3 is 15 amino acids long. The germline gives CDR1 GTSNPN, CDR2 SVGIG (reference sequence). Trimming removed 3 bases from V and 7 bases from J; junction bases left unmatched: 10. The CDR3, as DNA: TGTGCCTGGAGCGACGGGACTAGCGTAAGGAATACGCAGTATTTT. Protein sequence: CAWSDGTSVRNTQYF.

This clone was seen only a few times. This rearrangement joins TRBV9 to TRBJ1-2, with TRBD1 as a possible D gene (5 bases). The V gene lost 5 bases and the J gene lost 4 bases, with 18 bases spanning the gap. From germline, CDR1 is SGDLS and CDR2 YYNGEE. This CDR3 has 15 amino acids. CDR3 DNA: TGTGCCAGCAGACCCCCCGGGGGGGGGATCTATGGCTACACCTTC. The encoded protein is CASRPPGGGIYGYTF. Drawing the rest from reference TRBV9 and TRBJ1-2, the complete variable domain is DSGVTQTPKHLITATGQRVTLRCSPRSGDLSVYWYQQSLDQGLQFLIQYYNGEERAKGNILERFSAQQFPDLHSELNLSSLELGDSALYFCASRPPGGGIYGYTFGSGTRLTVV.

This rearrangement joins TRBV14 to TRBJ1-5, with D hard to call. Germline V gene data show CDR1 as SGHDN and CDR2 as FVKESK. Trimming removed 4 bases at V and 7 bases at J, with 11 bases between. This CDR3 contains 13 residues. Here the CDR3 reads CASSLLEGQPQHF. CDR3 DNA sequence: TGTGCCAGCAGCCTGCTGGAGGGCCAGCCCCAGCATTTT. Full variable domain (missing parts from reference TRBV14 and TRBJ1-5): EAGVTQFPSHSVIEKGQTVTLRCDPISGHDNLYWYRRVMGKEIKFLLHFVKESKQDESGMPNNRFLAERTGGTYSTLKVQPAELEDSGVYFCASSLLEGQPQHFGDGTRLSIL.

This clone was seen only a few times. The chain couples TRBV19 to TRBJ1-5; the D is unclear. Germline assignment: CDR1 LNHDA and CDR2 SQIVND (reference sequence). The CDR3 is 17 amino acids. Trimming left V 5 bases short and J 0 bases short, with 17 bases between. CDR3 protein: CASSGTSRRYSNQPQHF. The CDR3 DNA reads as TGTGCCAGTAGTGGCACTTCACGGAGATATAGCAATCAGCCCCAGCATTTT.

The chain joins TRBV18 to TRBJ1-2; D may be TRBD1 (5 bases). Between the trimmed V and J ends, which lost 11 bases and 3 bases, there was a span of 13 bases. The CDR3 spans 12 residues. Per the germline V gene, CDR1 is KGHSH and CDR2 is LQKENI. This CDR3 is CAAAREDYGYTF. Here the CDR3 DNA reads TGTGCCGCGGCCAGGGAGGACTATGGCTACACCTTC.

This chain joins TRBV3-1 (or the pseudogene TRBV3-2) and TRBJ2-5; a weak D match, TRBD2 (6 bases). The CDR3 has 15 residues. V lost 2 bases, J lost 5 bases, and 15 bases lay in between. The germline CDR1 and CDR2 sequences are LGHDT and YNNKEL (reference sequence). The CDR3 nucleotides are TGTGCCAGCAGCCAACGAGATTTGGGGAGGGAGACCCAGTACTTC. It yields the protein CASSQRDLGRETQYF.

V gene TRBV10-3 combines with J gene TRBJ1-2, with a possible D match to TRBD1 (6 bases). Germline V CDR1 and CDR2: ENHRY, SYGVKD. The CDR3 has 11 amino acids. Trimming took off 6 bases at V and 7 bases at J, with 9 bases between the two ends. DNA of the CDR3: TGTGCCATCAGCAGGGGAGCTGGCTACACCTTC. Its protein product is CAISRGAGYTF.

J is TRBJ2-7 and V is TRBV6-5; 9 bases are a match to TRBD1. Germline loops: CDR1 MNHEY, CDR2 SVGAGI. This CDR3 comprises 15 residues. V was pared by 6 bases and J by 3 bases, with 9 bases of the junction left unmatched. CDR3 in amino acids: CASRGRTGEIYEQYF. DNA for the CDR3: TGTGCCAGCAGGGGGAGGACAGGGGAGATCTACGAGCAGTACTTC.

The J gene is TRBJ2-3, the V gene TRBV7-9, with TRBD2 as a possible D gene (7 bases). Germline lookup yields CDR1 SEHNR and CDR2 FQNEAQ (reference sequence). Trimming pared 3 bases from V and 2 bases from J, leaving 18 bases between. CDR3 size: 17 residues. The CDR3 DNA is TGTGCCAGCAGCTTTCCTCGGGGGGCGGAGAACACAGATACGCAGTATTTT. Translating gives CASSFPRGAENTDTQYF.

This chain links TRBV7-2 with TRBJ1-1; no clear D gene. This CDR3 region has 14 residues. Trimming removed 1 base from V and 4 bases from J, with 10 bases in between. Germline V gives CDR1 SGHTA, CDR2 FQGNSA. The CDR3 loop is CASSLVGVGTEAFF. The DNA for the CDR3 is TGTGCCAGCAGCTTAGTCGGGGTGGGCACTGAAGCTTTCTTT.

This chain connects TRBV6-2 or TRBV6-3 to TRBJ1-2, with D perhaps TRBD1 (5 bases). The ends were cut back, 6 bases at V and 4 bases at J, with 15 bases in the middle. CDR1 and CDR2 from the germline V gene are MNHEY and SVGEGT. CDR3 length: 14 residues. The CDR3 DNA sequence: TGTGCCAGCAGCGACGCGTGGGGCCCCTATGGCTACACCTTC. Translation gives CASSDAWGPYGYTF.

V is TRBV2 and J is TRBJ2-7; TRBD1 might be the D (6 bases). The CDR3 has 14 residues. The V end was cut by 5 bases, the J end by 1 base, with 12 bases between. Germline V gene lookup returns CDR1 SNHLY and CDR2 FYNNEI. CDR3 sequence (DNA): TGTGCCAGCAGTAACGACAGGAATTCCTACGAGCAGTACTTC. It is translated as CASSNDRNSYEQYF.

This clone has only one observation. CDR3 bases: TGTGCCACCAGTGACCCTGCGGGAACAGATACGCAGTATTTT. Its protein product is CATSDPAGTDTQYF. The chain joins TRBV24-1 to TRBJ2-3; TRBD2 might be the D (6 bases). V gave up 4 bases and J gave up 3 bases, with 10 bases separating them. Germline V lookup: CDR1 KGHDR, CDR2 SFDVKD. CDR3 size: 14 residues.

The chain uses TRBV5-1 and TRBJ1-4; a weak D match, TRBD1 (6 bases). V dropped 7 bases and J dropped 4 bases, with 17 bases sitting between them. Germline CDR1 is SGHRS and CDR2 is YFSETQ. The CDR3 totals 15 residues. CDR3 loop: CASSLNGGVNEKLFF. The CDR3 nucleotides are TGCGCCAGCTCCTTGAATGGGGGCGTTAATGAAAAACTGTTTTTT.

A single count supports this clone. This chain connects TRBV9 to TRBJ2-1; tentatively, D is TRBD2 (5 bases). V dropped 1 base and J dropped 4 bases, with 18 bases sitting between them. The germline V gene encodes CDR1 SGDLS and CDR2 YYNGEE. The CDR3 runs to 17 residues. CDR3 DNA sequence: TGTGCCAGCAGCGTATCCCCTTCAGCGCGAGGGTACAATGAGCAGTTCTTC. This encodes CASSVSPSARGYNEQFF.

V usage is TRBV7-9 and J usage is TRBJ1-2; D may be TRBD1 (5 bases). CDR3 size: 12 residues. Trimming stripped 1 base from V and 6 bases from J, with 6 bases between. From germline, CDR1 is SEHNR and CDR2 FQNEAQ (reference sequence). The CDR3 region is CASSLDRNGYTF. DNA of the CDR3: TGTGCCAGCAGCTTAGACAGGAATGGCTACACCTTC.

V and J are TRBV7-9 and TRBJ2-7; D remains unclear. V was shortened by 1 base and J by 0 bases, with 7 bases between the two germline ends. CDR3 length equals 14 residues. Looked up from germline, CDR1 is SEHNR and CDR2 is FQNEAQ (reference sequence). The CDR3: CASSLDVSSYEQYF. In DNA form, the CDR3 reads TGTGCCAGCAGCTTAGATGTGAGCTCCTACGAGCAGTACTTC. Looking up the rest from reference TRBV7-9 and TRBJ2-7 gives the full variable domain: DTGVSQNPRHKITKRGQNVTFRCDPISEHNRLYWYRQTLGQGPEFLTYFQNEAQLEKSRLLSDRFSAERPKGSFSTLEIQRTEQGDSAMYLCASSLDVSSYEQYFGPGTRLTVT.

V gene TRBV25-1 combines with J gene TRBJ1-3, with unresolved D. Germline assignment: CDR1 MGHDK and CDR2 SYGVNS. Trimming shortened V by 1 base and J by 0 bases, and 7 bases separated the two germline ends. The CDR3 runs to 15 residues. CDR3 residues: CASSEWESSGNTIYF. In DNA, the CDR3 is TGTGCCAGCAGTGAATGGGAGAGCTCTGGAAACACCATATATTTT.

The CDR3 protein is CASSSSGATTDTQYF. CDR3 DNA: TGTGCCAGCAGCTCCAGCGGGGCGACCACAGATACGCAGTATTTT. The chain joins TRBV7-3 to TRBJ2-3, with 7 nucleotides matching TRBD2. Germline CDR1 and CDR2: SGHTA and FQGTGA. The ends lost 4 bases at V and 2 bases at J; junction bases unmatched: 6. The CDR3 is 15 amino acids.